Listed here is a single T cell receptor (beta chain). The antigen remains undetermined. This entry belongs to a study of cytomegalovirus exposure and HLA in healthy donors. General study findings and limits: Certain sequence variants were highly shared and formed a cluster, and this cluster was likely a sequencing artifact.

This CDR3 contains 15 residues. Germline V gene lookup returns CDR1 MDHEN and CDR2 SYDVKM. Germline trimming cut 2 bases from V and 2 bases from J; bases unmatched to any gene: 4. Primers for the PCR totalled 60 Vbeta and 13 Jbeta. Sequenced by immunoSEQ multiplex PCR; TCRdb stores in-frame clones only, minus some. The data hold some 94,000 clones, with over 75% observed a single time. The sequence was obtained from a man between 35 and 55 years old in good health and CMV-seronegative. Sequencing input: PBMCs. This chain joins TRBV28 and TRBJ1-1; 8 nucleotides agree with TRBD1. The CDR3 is CASSLVAGGNTEAFF. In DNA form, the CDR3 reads TGTGCCAGCAGTTTAGTGGCAGGGGGCAACACTGAAGCTTTCTTT.